One sample yielded the 7 T cell receptor beta chains listed below, sequenced in a study of T cell changes during pregnancy in multiple sclerosis. The repertoire was sequenced with immunoSEQ multiplex PCR; TCRdb's copy has only in-frame clones and lacks some. The data contain 70,000 to 100,000 clones, 90% to 95% of them singletons. Here the sequenced sample was peripheral blood, taken in the first trimester of pregnancy. The receptors shown here come from a female donor with multiple sclerosis, enrolled in a pregnancy study.

The chain links TRBV6-4 to TRBJ2-7, with D perhaps matching TRBD1 (5 bases). This CDR3 comprises 13 residues. Germline V gives CDR1 MRHNA, CDR2 SNTAGT. V lost 2 bases and J lost 5, with 10 bases in between. In DNA form, the CDR3 reads TGTGCCAGCAGTGACGGGCAGGGCCACGAGCAGTACTTC. It yields the protein CASSDGQGHEQYF.

Note on this clone: This same CDR3 is encoded by further DNA sequences in the sample. The chain carries TRBV7-9 and TRBJ2-7; D is unclear. This CDR3 comprises 12 residues. V lost 6 bases and J 3 bases, leaving 9 bases between the germline ends. Germline V CDR1 and CDR2: SEHNR, FQNEAQ (reference sequence). The CDR3 here is CASSPSGYEQYF. The CDR3 DNA reads TGTGCCAGCAGTCCCAGTGGCTACGAGCAGTACTTC.

This chain links TRBV6-6 with TRBJ2-2; tentatively, D is TRBD1 (6 bases). CDR1 and CDR2 from the germline V gene are MNHNY and SVGAGI (reference sequence). This CDR3 has 15 residues. V was pared by 5 bases and J by 2 bases, with 12 bases between. The CDR3 DNA follows: TGTGCCAGCAGTAAACAGGGTGGAAACACCGGGGAGCTGTTTTTT. Translation gives CASSKQGGNTGELFF.

The genes are TRBV28 and TRBJ2-3; 10 positions match TRBD2. After removal of 3 bases from V and 5 bases from J, the junction contained 8 bases not matched to a gene. The CDR3 totals 16 residues. The germline V gene encodes CDR1 MDHEN and CDR2 SYDVKM. The CDR3, as DNA: TGTGCCAGCAGTTTGGGCCCTAGCGGGAGAGGAGATACGCAGTATTTT. Residues: CASSLGPSGRGDTQYF.

CDR3 sequence: CASSATKGRLAFF. DNA for the CDR3: TGTGCCAGTAGCGCAACTAAGGGGAGGTTGGCTTTCTTT. This chain joins TRBV19 and TRBJ1-1; a possible D gene is TRBD1 (5 bases). The germline gives CDR1 LNHDA, CDR2 SQIVND (reference sequence). The length of the CDR3 is 13 residues. V lost 6 bases, J lost 11 bases, and 19 bases lay in between.

The chain carries TRBV19 and TRBJ2-7, with 9 bases identical to TRBD1. Germline V gene data show CDR1 as LNHDA and CDR2 as SQIVND (reference sequence). The CDR3 has 15 residues. The V and J ends lost 5 bases and 2 bases, in that order; junction bases with no gene match: 7. This CDR3 reads CASSRRTGETYEQYF. In DNA form, the CDR3 reads TGTGCCAGTAGTCGACGGACAGGGGAAACCTACGAGCAGTACTTC.

This clone was recorded only once. This chain links TRBV5-1 with TRBJ1-3; TRBD1 might be the D (6 bases). With 0 bases removed from V and 4 bases from J, the gap between germline ends came to 11 bases. Germline lookup yields CDR1 SGHRS and CDR2 YFSETQ. There are 15 residues in the CDR3. For the CDR3, the DNA is TGCGCCAGCAGCTTGGAACAGGGTGGGGGAAACACCATATATTTT. Protein sequence: CASSLEQGGGNTIYF.